This record looks at one TCR beta chain sequence and its context. A much larger clone sits a single nucleotide away, making a read error possible. This CDR3 comprises 16 residues. CDR1 is DFQATT and CDR2 is SNEGSKA in the germline V gene (reference sequence). These data originate in a study of blood T cells in healthy people across ages. A second 7 to 11 cycle PCR used barcoded and J-beta primers. TCRdb independently ran MiXCR on the 5' RACE reads; one entry per CDR3 protein. Of about 780,000 distinct CDR3 sequences detected, about half appear once; the ten largest clones hold 15% to 20%. Specimen: blood. This clonotype originated in an elderly man in good health. V and J are TRBV20-1 and TRBJ2-4, with D possibly TRBD2 on 6 matching bases. Judging by the DNA end, TRBJ2-7 fits better; the J call may be wrong. The CDR3 DNA sequence: TGCGGTGCTAGAGGGGTGGGTCCCGGAGGGTCGTACGAGCAGTACTTC. Protein: CGARGVGPGGSYEQYF.